This TCR beta chain was documented in a study of T cells in Graves' hyperthyroidism and ophthalmopathy. The source material, RNA transcripts, was used to amplify TCR beta CDR3 regions. A set of HTBI primers served as the primers for a first-round RT-PCR of the TCR CDR3. TCRdb reprocessed the multiplex PCR reads via MiXCR and lists one record per CDR3 protein. The data hold approximately 400,000 distinct CDR3 sequences, with roughly 14% observed a single time. The CDR3 is 13 amino acids. Germline CDR1 KGHSH, CDR2 LQKENI. V was pared by 3 bases and J by 3 bases, with 8 bases between. This clonotype showed up many times.

The chain carries TRBV18 and TRBJ2-5; D is perhaps TRBD1 (6 bases). Source material: blood. This TCR was recovered from a woman under 30 with Graves' hyperthyroidism. This chain's CDR3 is CASSPRTEETQYF. Here the CDR3 DNA reads TGTGCCAGCTCACCGAGGACAGAAGAGACCCAGTACTTC.